The T cell receptor (beta chain) described here comes from a study of technical replicates of blood from several donors. Only in-frame clones appear in the TCRdb table, and some are missing; sequencing was by immunoSEQ multiplex PCR. The sample contains approximately 88,000 clones, about 97% of which appear only once. Germline CDR1 and CDR2: SGDLS and YYNGEE. The CDR3 is 13 amino acids. With 4 bases removed from V and 1 base from J, the gap between germline ends came to 7 bases. Specimen: T cells isolated from PBMCs. The V call is TRBV9, the J call TRBJ2-3, with D unclear. The clonotype comes from a human donor in good health. CDR3 coding DNA: TGTGCCAGCAGCAAATCCGGCACAGATACGCAGTATTTT. It translates to CASSKSGTDTQYF.